This is a list of T cell receptor beta chains from one sample in a study of graft-versus-host responses after intestinal transplantation. The protocol was immunoSEQ multiplex PCR, while the TCRdb copy is restricted to in-frame clones and leaves out a portion. The table has under 100,000 clones, over 80% seen once. What these receptors recognize is not known. Sequenced here: unstimulated CD8+ T cells sorted from spleen or lymph node cells, sampled before transplant. The receptors derive from a human donor who was the organ donor for an intestinal transplant. Both conserved end residues are part of each CDR3. Fields, in order: clone size, J gene, V gene, D gene, CDR3 DNA, CDR3 protein. The D gene is left open where the match is weak. The size entry is marked missing in some rows and otherwise reads once, few, many or a size class.

clone_size: once
j_call: TRBJ2-7
v_call: TRBV19
d_call: TRBD1
cdr3_nt: TGTGCCAGTAGTCCTACAGGGGGCCCGTACGAGCAGTACTTC
cdr3_aa: CASSPTGGPYEQYF

clone_size: NA
j_call: TRBJ2-1
v_call: TRBV4-1
d_call: NA
cdr3_nt: TGCGCCAGCAGCCCCGTTCCCTCCTACAATGAGCAGTTCTTC
cdr3_aa: CASSPVPSYNEQFF

clone_size: NA
j_call: TRBJ2-2
v_call: TRBV7-9
d_call: TRBD1
cdr3_nt: TGTGCCAGCAGCTTTTCAGGGGGCAACACCGGGGAGCTGTTTTTT
cdr3_aa: CASSFSGGNTGELFF

clone_size: NA
j_call: TRBJ2-1
v_call: TRBV27
d_call: TRBD2
cdr3_nt: TGTGCCAGCAGTCCCTCGACTAGCGGGAGTAATGAGCAGTTCTTC
cdr3_aa: CASSPSTSGSNEQFF

clone_size: NA
j_call: TRBJ2-1
v_call: TRBV30
d_call: NA
cdr3_nt: TGTGCCTGGAGTGTACATGGGTCTAGCTCCTACAATGAGCAGTTCTTC
cdr3_aa: CAWSVHGSSSYNEQFF

clone_size: NA
j_call: TRBJ2-7
v_call: TRBV4-1
d_call: NA
cdr3_nt: TGCGCCAGCAGCCAAACCCCATGGAGGACCCTTGGCCGGCCTTTGGAGCAGTACTTC
cdr3_aa: CASSQTPWRTLGRPLEQYF

clone_size: NA
j_call: TRBJ2-7
v_call: TRBV5-6
d_call: NA
cdr3_nt: TGTGCCAGCAGCACCAGTCGCGGTTGGAAGCAGTACTTC
cdr3_aa: CASSTSRGWKQYF

clone_size: NA
j_call: TRBJ1-1
v_call: TRBV27
d_call: NA
cdr3_nt: TGTGCCAGCAGTTTAACGACAGACACTGAAGCTTTCTTT
cdr3_aa: CASSLTTDTEAFF

clone_size: NA
j_call: TRBJ1-1
v_call: TRBV4-3
d_call: NA
cdr3_nt: TGCGCCAGCAGCCAAGTTCTAGGGAGCACTGAAGCTTTCTTT
cdr3_aa: CASSQVLGSTEAFF

clone_size: once
j_call: TRBJ2-7
v_call: TRBV7-3
d_call: NA
cdr3_nt: TGTGCCAGCAGCTTAGAAGAGCTAGGGGGAGCTACTTATTCCTTGTTGGCCGAGCAGTACTTC
cdr3_aa: CASSLEELGGATYSLLAEQYF

clone_size: NA
j_call: TRBJ2-5
v_call: TRBV4-3
d_call: NA
cdr3_nt: TGCGCCAGCAGCCAAGATCGCGCGACTGAGACCCAGTACTTC
cdr3_aa: CASSQDRATETQYF

clone_size: NA
j_call: TRBJ2-1
v_call: TRBV29-1
d_call: NA
cdr3_nt: TGCAGCGCTGACAATGAGCAGTTCTTC
cdr3_aa: CSADNEQFF

clone_size: NA
j_call: TRBJ1-5
v_call: TRBV27
d_call: NA
cdr3_nt: TGTGCCAGCAGTTACCAGGGGAACAATCAGCCCCAGCATTTT
cdr3_aa: CASSYQGNNQPQHF

clone_size: NA
j_call: TRBJ1-1
v_call: TRBV4-1
d_call: NA
cdr3_nt: TGCGCCAGCAGCCACCAGGCACGGAACACTGAAGCTTTCTTT
cdr3_aa: CASSHQARNTEAFF

clone_size: NA
j_call: TRBJ1-5
v_call: TRBV28
d_call: TRBD1
cdr3_nt: TGTGCCAGCAGTTCGGGACAGGGTAATCAGCCCCAGCATTTT
cdr3_aa: CASSSGQGNQPQHF

clone_size: NA
j_call: TRBJ1-3
v_call: TRBV6-5
d_call: TRBD1
cdr3_nt: TGTGCCAGCAGCCCGGGACAGGGAAACACCATATATTTT
cdr3_aa: CASSPGQGNTIYF

clone_size: NA
j_call: TRBJ2-7
v_call: TRBV6-5
d_call: TRBD2
cdr3_nt: TGTGCCAGCAGTTACGGGGGGGACCTTTACGAGCAGTACTTC
cdr3_aa: CASSYGGDLYEQYF

clone_size: NA
j_call: TRBJ1-3
v_call: TRBV4-2
d_call: NA
cdr3_nt: TGTGCCAGCAGCCAGAACAAGGGGGAACAAAAGAACTCTGGAAACACCATATATTTT
cdr3_aa: CASSQNKGEQKNSGNTIYF

clone_size: NA
j_call: TRBJ2-7
v_call: TRBV23-1
d_call: TRBD1
cdr3_nt: TGCGCCAGCAGTCAATCGAGGGGACAGGGTTTCTCCCACGAGCAGTACTTC
cdr3_aa: CASSQSRGQGFSHEQYF

clone_size: NA
j_call: TRBJ2-2
v_call: TRBV6-5
d_call: TRBD2
cdr3_nt: TGTGCCAGCAGTTTCGGGACTAGCAGCACCGGGGAGCTGTTTTTT
cdr3_aa: CASSFGTSSTGELFF

clone_size: NA
j_call: TRBJ2-7
v_call: TRBV28
d_call: NA
cdr3_nt: TGTGCCAGCAGAATCACAGGGGGGGGCGGGGGCGAGCAGTACTTC
cdr3_aa: CASRITGGGGGEQYF

clone_size: NA
j_call: TRBJ2-1
v_call: TRBV5-4
d_call: TRBD1
cdr3_nt: TGTGCCAGCAGCCGACCTCGGACAGGGGAGAAAGTAAATGAGCAGTTCTTC
cdr3_aa: CASSRPRTGEKVNEQFF

clone_size: once
j_call: TRBJ2-6
v_call: TRBV2
d_call: TRBD2
cdr3_nt: TGTGCCAGCAGGGGAGGGACCAACGTCCTGACTTTC
cdr3_aa: CASRGGTNVLTF

clone_size: NA
j_call: TRBJ2-7
v_call: TRBV2
d_call: TRBD1
cdr3_nt: TGTGCCAGCAGGGGCGACAGGGGGCCCTCCTACGAGCAGTACTTC
cdr3_aa: CASRGDRGPSYEQYF

clone_size: NA
j_call: TRBJ1-1
v_call: TRBV15
d_call: NA
cdr3_nt: TGTGCCACCAGCAGAGCAAACAGGTTCATGAACACTGAAGCTTTCTTT
cdr3_aa: CATSRANRFMNTEAFF

clone_size: NA
j_call: TRBJ1-1
v_call: TRBV28
d_call: NA
cdr3_nt: TGTGCCAGCAGTTTGGCAGGGCTAGGGGGGAGGGCTGAAGCTTTCTTT
cdr3_aa: CASSLAGLGGRAEAFF

clone_size: NA
j_call: TRBJ2-7
v_call: TRBV7-6
d_call: NA
cdr3_nt: TGTGCCAGCAGCTTAGGAGGGGGTACCTACGAGCAGTACTTC
cdr3_aa: CASSLGGGTYEQYF

clone_size: NA
j_call: TRBJ1-5
v_call: TRBV19
d_call: TRBD1
cdr3_nt: TGTGCCAGTAGTTCGACAGGGCACCAGCCCCAGCATTTT
cdr3_aa: CASSSTGHQPQHF

clone_size: NA
j_call: TRBJ2-2
v_call: TRBV30
d_call: NA
cdr3_nt: TGTGCCTGGAAGGAGACCGGGGAGCTGTTTTTT
cdr3_aa: CAWKETGELFF

clone_size: NA
j_call: TRBJ2-1
v_call: TRBV6-4
d_call: NA
cdr3_nt: TGTGCCAGCAGCTCCTCCCCCGCCGGTATCGATGAGCAGTTCTTC
cdr3_aa: CASSSSPAGIDEQFF

clone_size: NA
j_call: TRBJ1-5
v_call: TRBV2
d_call: NA
cdr3_nt: TGTGCCAGCAGACAGGGTCATCAGCCCCAGCATTTT
cdr3_aa: CASRQGHQPQHF

clone_size: NA
j_call: TRBJ1-5
v_call: TRBV7-9
d_call: NA
cdr3_nt: TGTGCCACCTCGGGACACGGAAATCAGCCCCAGCATTTT
cdr3_aa: CATSGHGNQPQHF

clone_size: NA
j_call: TRBJ1-1
v_call: TRBV5-1
d_call: NA
cdr3_nt: TGCGCCAGCAGCTTGGTCGGGGGAAACACTGAAGCTTTCTTT
cdr3_aa: CASSLVGGNTEAFF

clone_size: NA
j_call: TRBJ2-1
v_call: TRBV6-4
d_call: TRBD2
cdr3_nt: TGTGCCAGCAGTGAGGCAGCGGGAGGGGGTGAGCAGTTCTTC
cdr3_aa: CASSEAAGGGEQFF

clone_size: NA
j_call: TRBJ1-1
v_call: TRBV11-2
d_call: NA
cdr3_nt: TGTGCCAGCAGCCCCACACAGGGAGCTTTCTTT
cdr3_aa: CASSPTQGAFF

clone_size: NA
j_call: TRBJ2-5
v_call: TRBV5-4
d_call: TRBD1
cdr3_nt: TGTGCCAGCAGCTTTCCTCGGCCAGGGGGTATAGAGACCCAGTACTTC
cdr3_aa: CASSFPRPGGIETQYF

clone_size: NA
j_call: TRBJ1-1
v_call: TRBV5-1
d_call: NA
cdr3_nt: TGCGCCAGCAGCTTTACGGGGGGGAACACTGAAGCTTTCTTT
cdr3_aa: CASSFTGGNTEAFF

clone_size: NA
j_call: TRBJ2-3
v_call: TRBV4-1
d_call: NA
cdr3_nt: TGCGCCAGCAGCCCCTTAGCGGTTACTAGCACAGATACGCAGTATTTT
cdr3_aa: CASSPLAVTSTDTQYF

clone_size: NA
j_call: TRBJ1-4
v_call: TRBV9
d_call: NA
cdr3_nt: TGTGCCAGCGGGCCAGGGGTTGGGGGTATAACTAATGAAAAACTGTTTTTT
cdr3_aa: CASGPGVGGITNEKLFF

clone_size: NA
j_call: TRBJ2-1
v_call: TRBV13
d_call: NA
cdr3_nt: TGTGCCAGCAGCTCCTCCCTAGTTTCCTACAATGAGCAGTTCTTC
cdr3_aa: CASSSSLVSYNEQFF

clone_size: NA
j_call: TRBJ2-6
v_call: TRBV7-9
d_call: TRBD2
cdr3_nt: TGTGCCAGCAGCCCCCCCGCTAGCGGGAGATTAGGGGCCAACGTCCTGACTTTC
cdr3_aa: CASSPPASGRLGANVLTF

clone_size: once
j_call: TRBJ1-6
v_call: TRBV27
d_call: NA
cdr3_nt: TGTGCCAGCAGTTTAGGGGGCACCCCACCCCTCCACTTT
cdr3_aa: CASSLGGTPPLHF

clone_size: NA
j_call: TRBJ2-7
v_call: TRBV6-1
d_call: NA
cdr3_nt: TGTGCCAGCAGTTCCCTCGGGGTATTGGGCGAGCAGTACTTC
cdr3_aa: CASSSLGVLGEQYF

clone_size: NA
j_call: TRBJ2-7
v_call: TRBV4-2
d_call: NA
cdr3_nt: TGTGCCAGCAGCCAAGCCGGGACAACCTACGAGCAGTACTTC
cdr3_aa: CASSQAGTTYEQYF